This T cell receptor (beta chain) is from a study of blood T cell repertoires in COVID-19. Study overall: In each case, the material was cDNA or gDNA derived from T cells, B-cell-depleted T cells, or PBMCs.

This clone was picked up one time. The V gene's germline CDR1 is SGHVS and CDR2 FNYEAQ. With 3 bases removed from V and 0 bases from J, the gap between germline ends came to 18 bases. The CDR3 runs to 17 residues. As originally analysed: Reference gene primer amplification in the assay estimated nucleated cell counts. This table comes from immunoSEQ multiplex PCR, and its TCRdb copy is limited to in-frame clones, with some not included. V and J calls and clone size are those listed in that table; D and trimming were worked out from the DNA. The repertoire holds about 24,000 clones, over 80% seen once, with roughly 27% in the top ten.

The origin of this receptor is a human donor with active COVID-19. The donor label of this sample is uncertain. V usage is TRBV7-6 and J usage is TRBJ2-7, with a weak D call TRBD2 (5 bases). Sequenced sample: peripheral blood. CDR3 loop: CASSLVPDSPSSYEQYF. The CDR3 DNA reads TGTGCCAGCAGCTTGGTCCCGGACTCCCCGAGCTCCTACGAGCAGTACTTC.